Each of the 26 T cell receptor beta chains below was sequenced from the same sample in a study of a mutant IDH1 vaccine in newly diagnosed glioma (dated by TCRdb to about 2021). What this sample's time point label stands for: baseline, week 1 (first vaccination visit). The sample's treatment or condition, from its label and the paper: pre-vaccination baseline after standard-of-care therapy. Libraries were made using the immunoSEQ multiplex PCR assay. As stored in TCRdb, this immuneACCESS dataset retains in-frame rearrangements with V and J assigned. A fraction of the clones does not appear; measured against another copy, unresolved V genes explain less than half of the discrepancy, and the remainder lacks a known reason. Counted in this sample were about 100,000 clones; about 82% of them appeared once. Around 7% of the sample rests with the top ten. Specimen: PBMCs, collected from a glioma patient treated with radiotherapy, temozolomide or both. The receptors shown here come from a man aged 35 to 55 with glioma.

The chain combines TRBV7-9 with TRBJ1-2; 9 positions agree with TRBD1. Looked up from germline, CDR1 is SEHNR and CDR2 is FQNEAQ (reference sequence). J gave up 3 bases and V 5 bases, and 4 bases lay outside the gene matches. This CDR3 has 14 residues. The CDR3 DNA sequence: TGTGCCAGCAGCCTACAGGGGGCGGACTATGGCTACACCTTC. This translates into CASSLQGADYGYTF.

V is TRBV7-9 and J is TRBJ2-2; the D gene is possibly TRBD1 (6 bases). This CDR3 spans 16 amino acids. Between the trimmed V and J ends, which lost 6 bases and 3 bases, there was a span of 17 bases. The germline V gene has CDR1 SEHNR and CDR2 FQNEAQ (reference sequence). Here the CDR3 reads CASRSFRGADTGELFF. The DNA for the CDR3 is TGTGCCAGCAGGTCCTTCAGGGGCGCCGACACCGGGGAGCTGTTTTTT.

The chain combines TRBV19 with TRBJ1-3, with D maybe TRBD1 (5 bases). This CDR3 is built from 15 residues. Trimming cost V 10 bases and J 0 bases, with 16 bases left between them. The germline gives CDR1 LNHDA, CDR2 SQIVND (reference sequence). This chain's CDR3 is CAISPTAFSGNTIYF. The CDR3 region has the DNA TGTGCCATCTCCCCGACAGCCTTCTCTGGAAACACCATATATTTT.

The V and J genes are TRBV9 and TRBJ2-1; the match to TRBD2 covers 7 bases. Losses at the gene ends were 3 bases for V and 5 bases for J; bases not matched to a gene: 5. The germline gives CDR1 SGDLS, CDR2 YYNGEE. CDR3 length: 14 residues. The CDR3 is CASSARDYHNEQFF. The CDR3 DNA reads TGTGCCAGCAGCGCCCGGGACTACCACAATGAGCAGTTCTTC.

V gene TRBV6-1 combines with J gene TRBJ2-4; D unclear. Trimming removed 0 bases at V and 15 bases at J, with 18 bases between. CDR1 is MNHNS and CDR2 is SASEGT in the germline V gene. This CDR3 contains 14 residues. The CDR3 here is CASSEALQVNRRYF. In DNA form, the CDR3 reads TGTGCCAGCAGTGAAGCGCTTCAAGTGAACCGGAGGTACTTC.

The J gene is TRBJ2-2, the V gene TRBV28, with 10 bases lining up with TRBD2. The junction had 5 bases not matched to a gene; V was cut back by 4 bases and J by 3 bases. The CDR3 has 16 amino acids. Germline values: CDR1 MDHEN, CDR2 SYDVKM. The CDR3 loop is CASSYPGTSDTGELFF. The CDR3 bases are TGTGCCAGCAGTTACCCCGGGACTAGCGACACCGGGGAGCTGTTTTTT.

As DNA, the CDR3 is TGTGCCAGCAGCCCGCGGCCAGGAAGCTCCTACAATGAGCAGTTCTTC. This sequence encodes CASSPRPGSSYNEQFF. The rearrangement joins TRBV7-2 to TRBJ2-1; D gene ambiguous. Per germline, CDR1 SGHTA and CDR2 FQGNSA. The CDR3 sequence is 16 residues long. Trimming pared 5 bases from V and 0 bases from J, leaving 14 bases between.

This rearrangement joins TRBV6-5 to TRBJ1-2; tentatively, D is TRBD1 (5 bases). The V gene's germline CDR1 is MNHEY and CDR2 SVGAGI. V was clipped by 4 bases and J by 7 bases, with 19 bases between them. This CDR3 contains 15 residues. The chain's CDR3 is CASSSVFGAYSGYTF. The CDR3 DNA reads as TGTGCCAGCAGTTCTGTCTTTGGGGCGTACTCTGGCTACACCTTC.

Only one count was recorded for this clone. The V and J genes are TRBV4-2 and TRBJ2-3, with 10 bases aligning to TRBD2. V dropped 3 bases and J dropped 4; count of bases not matched to a gene: 7. The CDR3 is 16 amino acids. Per germline, CDR1 LGHNA and CDR2 YNFKEQ. The CDR3 DNA sequence: TGTGCCAGCAGCCATGGTGTTAGCGGGGGGTCAGATACGCAGTATTTT. Protein: CASSHGVSGGSDTQYF.

V usage is TRBV6-6 and J usage is TRBJ2-2, with TRBD1 as a possible D gene (6 bases). Trimming cost V 6 bases and J 1 base, with 12 bases left between them. The CDR3 runs to 15 residues. Germline loops: CDR1 MNHNY, CDR2 SVGAGI (reference sequence). This CDR3 is CASRNQDRNTGELFF. DNA for the CDR3: TGTGCCAGCAGAAACCAGGACAGGAACACCGGGGAGCTGTTTTTT.

The V gene is TRBV6-1, the J gene TRBJ2-7; the match to TRBD1 covers 7 bases. Per germline, CDR1 MNHNS and CDR2 SASEGT. V shed 10 bases, J shed 0 bases, and the junction held 9 bases outside the gene matches. The CDR3 sequence is 14 residues long. CDR3 loop: CAIRGKSSSYEQYF. DNA for the CDR3: TGTGCCATCAGGGGGAAAAGTAGCTCCTACGAGCAGTACTTC.

This chain links TRBV30 with TRBJ2-1, with TRBD2 identical over 7 bases. The CDR3 covers 16 residues. V shed 4 bases, J shed 0 bases, and the junction held 9 bases outside the gene matches. Germline V lookup: CDR1 GTSNPN, CDR2 SVGIG (reference sequence). The CDR3 reads CAWTFRRGSSYNEQFF. The CDR3 region has the DNA TGTGCCTGGACGTTTAGGCGGGGGAGCTCCTACAATGAGCAGTTCTTC.

This clone was seen once. The chain links TRBV30 to TRBJ2-5; 11 bases fit TRBD2. This CDR3 has 15 residues. Germline V lookup: CDR1 GTSNPN, CDR2 SVGIG (reference sequence). V trimming: 0 bases; J trimming: 6 bases; junction bases outside the gene matches: 6. CDR3 loop: CAWSVFSGGAKTQYF. The DNA of the CDR3 is TGTGCCTGGAGTGTATTTAGCGGGGGGGCCAAGACCCAGTACTTC.

This clone was detected only a few times. V is TRBV5-1 and J is TRBJ2-7; weak D call: TRBD2 (6 bases). Between the trimmed V and J ends, which lost 3 bases and 6 bases, there was a span of 10 bases. The CDR3 consists of 12 residues. The germline V gene encodes CDR1 SGHRS and CDR2 YFSETQ. CDR3 coding DNA: TGCGCCAGCAGCTCTCTCGGGGGCGAGCAGTACTTC. Encoded protein: CASSSLGGEQYF.

CDR3 sequence reads: CASRGQSLLSPLHF. Written as DNA, the CDR3 is TGTGCCAGCAGGGGACAGAGCCTTCTTTCACCCCTCCACTTT. V usage is TRBV6-5 and J usage is TRBJ1-6, with 7 bases aligning to TRBD1. CDR1 and CDR2 (germline): MNHEY, SVGAGI. The CDR3 has 14 amino acids. The junction had 8 bases not matched to a gene; V was cut back by 6 bases and J by 9 bases.

As DNA, the CDR3 is TGCGCCAGCAGTCGCACCGGGACAAACGGTTCCTACGAGCAGTACTTC. It encodes CASSRTGTNGSYEQYF. This rearrangement joins TRBV23-1 to TRBJ2-7; the D gene is possibly TRBD1 (6 bases). TRBV23-1 is reported as an ORF; its role is uncertain. V gave up 4 bases and J gave up 1 base, with 17 bases separating them. The CDR3 contains 16 residues.

CDR3 coding DNA: TGTGCCAGCAGTTACGGTCAGGGGCGCGACGAGCAGTACTTC. It yields the protein CASSYGQGRDEQYF. The rearrangement joins TRBV11-2 to TRBJ2-7; possibly TRBD1 for D (6 bases). From germline, CDR1 is SGHAT and CDR2 FQNNGV. The CDR3 covers 14 residues. Trimming stripped 6 bases from V and 5 bases from J, with 17 bases between.

The V and J genes are TRBV4-3 and TRBJ1-2; a weak D match, TRBD1 (6 bases). Germline CDR1 reads LGHNA; CDR2 reads YSLEER. The CDR3 loop spans 15 amino acids. V gave up 4 bases and J gave up 2 bases, with 14 bases separating them. The CDR3 coding sequence is TGCGCCAGCAGCCCCTCTGTGCAGGGGAACTATGGCTACACCTTC. It translates to CASSPSVQGNYGYTF.

V and J are TRBV30 and TRBJ1-3; no clear D gene. CDR1 and CDR2 from the germline V gene are GTSNPN and SVGIG (reference sequence). The germline V and J ends were trimmed by 3 bases and 2 bases, with 8 bases remaining between them. CDR3 length equals 13 residues. The CDR3 DNA reads as TGTGCCTGGAGGTTTGAGCCTGGAAACACCATATATTTT. Translating gives CAWRFEPGNTIYF.

This chain uses TRBV18 with TRBJ2-3; TRBD2 is a possible D gene (6 bases). CDR1 is KGHSH and CDR2 is LQKENI in the germline V gene. There are 18 residues in the CDR3. Trimming removed 3 bases from V and 2 bases from J, with 21 bases in between. Here the CDR3 DNA reads TGTGCCAGCTCACCCTCCGTGATTGAGGGAGGCTTCACAGATACGCAGTATTTT. As protein: CASSPSVIEGGFTDTQYF.

CDR3 in amino acids: CATSKDVSGANVLTF. The DNA for the CDR3 is TGTGCCACCAGCAAAGACGTGTCTGGGGCCAACGTCCTGACTTTC. The V gene is TRBV15, the J gene TRBJ2-6; D call uncertain. Germline V gives CDR1 LNHNV, CDR2 YYDKDF (reference sequence). The CDR3 length is 15 residues. V lost 4 bases and J lost 1, with 8 bases in between. The variable domain in full, with the rest retrieved from reference TRBV15 and TRBJ2-6, is DAMVIQNPRYQVTQFGKPVTLSCSQTLNHNVMYWYQQKSSQAPKLLFHYYDKDFNNEADTPDNFQSRRPNTSFCFLDIRSPGLGDTAMYLCATSKDVSGANVLTFGAGSRLTVL.

The genes are TRBV7-9 and TRBJ2-3, with D possibly TRBD2 on 5 matching bases. V shed 6 bases and J shed 5 bases, with 15 bases lying between them. Germline CDR1 is SEHNR and CDR2 is FQNEAQ (reference sequence). This CDR3 has 14 amino acids. The CDR3 region is CASRSTWGVDTQYF. The CDR3 DNA sequence: TGTGCCAGCAGATCCACGTGGGGAGTAGATACGCAGTATTTT. The entire variable domain, with the rest obtained from reference TRBV7-9 and TRBJ2-3, is as follows: DTGVSQNPRHKITKRGQNVTFRCDPISEHNRLYWYRQTLGQGPEFLTYFQNEAQLEKSRLLSDRFSAERPKGSFSTLEIQRTEQGDSAMYLCASRSTWGVDTQYFGPGTRLTVL.

The rearrangement joins TRBV4-1 to TRBJ1-6; the D gene is possibly TRBD1 (5 bases). Germline lookup yields CDR1 MGHRA and CDR2 YSYEKL. This CDR3 spans 14 amino acids. V was trimmed by 3 bases and J by 5 bases, leaving 8 bases between them. For the CDR3, the DNA is TGCGCCAGCAGCCAGAGGGACGATAATTCACCCCTCCACTTT. Residues: CASSQRDDNSPLHF.

V and J are TRBV15 and TRBJ2-5; possibly TRBD1 for D (5 bases). The ends were cut back, 8 bases at V and 2 bases at J, with 15 bases in the middle. The CDR3 contains 14 residues. From germline, CDR1 is LNHNV and CDR2 YYDKDF (reference sequence). The CDR3 sequence: CATGPRRTQETQYF. CDR3 nucleotides: TGTGCCACCGGCCCCCGCCGGACACAAGAGACCCAGTACTTC.

The chain carries TRBV19 and TRBJ1-4, with D perhaps matching TRBD1 (5 bases). The V end was cut by 5 bases, the J end by 12 bases, with 22 bases between. The CDR3 has 15 amino acids. CDR1 and CDR2 from the germline V gene are LNHDA and SQIVND (reference sequence). Here the CDR3 reads CASSEAGHRLEELFF. The CDR3 DNA is TGTGCCAGTAGTGAGGCAGGACACCGTTTAGAAGAACTGTTTTTT.

The chain recombines TRBV30 with TRBJ1-5; 7 nucleotides align to TRBD1. The J segment lost 6 bases and the V segment lost 2 bases, leaving 19 bases of the junction unmatched. Germline V gene lookup returns CDR1 GTSNPN and CDR2 SVGIG (reference sequence). The CDR3 extends over 18 amino acids. For the CDR3, the DNA is TGTGCCTGGAGTCCGGGAGGGGGGACGACAGGGAGGAGTCAGCCCCAGCATTTT. It codes for CAWSPGGGTTGRSQPQHF. Full variable domain (rest looked up from reference TRBV30 and TRBJ1-5): SQTIHQWPATLVQPVGSPLSLECTVEGTSNPNLYWYRQAAGRGLQLLFYSVGIGQISSEVPQNLSASRPQDRQFILSSKKLLLSDSGFYLCAWSPGGGTTGRSQPQHFGDGTRLSIL.